This T cell receptor (beta chain) was sequenced for a study of T cell responses to AZD1222 COVID-19 vaccine. Study context: Pooling was applied to second doses at about 4 or about 12 weeks. Notes on the study in general: The study sampled repertoires only after the peak T cell response.

A note on this clone: The antigen is undetermined.

V was trimmed by 3 bases and J by 7 bases, leaving 13 bases between them. Germline V lookup: CDR1 ENHRY, CDR2 SYGVKD. The CDR3 runs 14 residues. Here immunoSEQ multiplex PCR was the method, and the copy in TCRdb shows in-frame clones only, minus some. The sample lists about 120,000 clones, about 86% occurring once. This sequence was found in an adult in good health. The V and J genes are TRBV10-3 and TRBJ2-1, with D unresolved. The source was peripheral blood, collected on day 0 of AZD1222 vaccination. Written as DNA, the CDR3 is TGTGCCATCAGTGAAGAGGCTCGTCGGAATGAGCAGTTCTTC. It is translated as CAISEEARRNEQFF.